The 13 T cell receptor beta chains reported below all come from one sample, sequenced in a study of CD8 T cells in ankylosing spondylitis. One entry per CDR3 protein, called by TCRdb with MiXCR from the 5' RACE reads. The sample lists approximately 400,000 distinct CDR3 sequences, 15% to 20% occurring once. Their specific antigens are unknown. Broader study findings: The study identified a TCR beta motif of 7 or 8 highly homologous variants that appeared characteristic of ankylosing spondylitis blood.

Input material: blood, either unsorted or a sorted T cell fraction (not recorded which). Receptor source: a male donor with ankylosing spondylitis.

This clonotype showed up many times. The CDR3 bases are TGCGCCAGCAGCCAAGCATTCCGGCAGAACACTGAAGCTTTCTTT. Amino acids: CASSQAFRQNTEAFF. The V call is TRBV4-3, the J call TRBJ1-1; D is unresolved. This CDR3 has 15 amino acids. V dropped 1 base and J dropped 1 base, with 10 bases sitting between them. Germline V lookup: CDR1 LGHNA, CDR2 YSLEER.

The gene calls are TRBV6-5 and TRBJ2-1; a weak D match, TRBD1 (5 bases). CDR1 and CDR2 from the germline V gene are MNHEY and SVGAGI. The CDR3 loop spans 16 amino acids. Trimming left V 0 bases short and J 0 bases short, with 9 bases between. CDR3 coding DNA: TGTGCCAGCAGTTACTCGTTTGGGGCCTCCTACAATGAGCAGTTCTTC. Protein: CASSYSFGASYNEQFF.

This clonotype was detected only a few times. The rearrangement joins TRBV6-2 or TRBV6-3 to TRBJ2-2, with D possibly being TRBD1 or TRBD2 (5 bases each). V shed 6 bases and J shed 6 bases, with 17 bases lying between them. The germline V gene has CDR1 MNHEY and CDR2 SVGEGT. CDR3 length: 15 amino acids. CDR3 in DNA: TGTGCCAGCAGCGTTCCGGGACCCAGGGCCGGGGAGCTGTTTTTT. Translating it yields CASSVPGPRAGELFF.

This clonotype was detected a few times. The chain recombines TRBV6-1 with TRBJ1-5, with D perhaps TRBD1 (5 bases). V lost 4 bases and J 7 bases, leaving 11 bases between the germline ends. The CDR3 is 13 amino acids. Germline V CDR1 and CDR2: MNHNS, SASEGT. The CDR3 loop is CASSGPGYQPQHF. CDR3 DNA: TGTGCCAGCAGTGGCCCAGGGTACCAGCCCCAGCATTTT.

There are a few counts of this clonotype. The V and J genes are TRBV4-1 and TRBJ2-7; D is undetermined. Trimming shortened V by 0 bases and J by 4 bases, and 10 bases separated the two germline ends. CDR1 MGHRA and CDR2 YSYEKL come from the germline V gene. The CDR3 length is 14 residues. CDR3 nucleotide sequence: TGCGCCAGCAGCCAAGAGACGCCTCCTTACGAGCAGTACTTC. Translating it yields CASSQETPPYEQYF.

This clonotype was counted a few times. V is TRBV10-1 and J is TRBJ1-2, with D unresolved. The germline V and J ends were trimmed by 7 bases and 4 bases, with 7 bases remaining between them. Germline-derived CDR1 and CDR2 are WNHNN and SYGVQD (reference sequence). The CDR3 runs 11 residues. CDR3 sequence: CASTLGYGYTF. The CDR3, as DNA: TGCGCCAGCACCCTGGGCTATGGCTACACCTTC.

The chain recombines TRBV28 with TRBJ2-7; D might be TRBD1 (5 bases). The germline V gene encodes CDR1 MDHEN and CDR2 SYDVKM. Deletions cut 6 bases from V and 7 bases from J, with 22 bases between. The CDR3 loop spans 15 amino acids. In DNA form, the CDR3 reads TGTGCCAGCAGGGGGCACACGGATAGGTTGAAGGAGCAGTACTTC. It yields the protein CASRGHTDRLKEQYF.

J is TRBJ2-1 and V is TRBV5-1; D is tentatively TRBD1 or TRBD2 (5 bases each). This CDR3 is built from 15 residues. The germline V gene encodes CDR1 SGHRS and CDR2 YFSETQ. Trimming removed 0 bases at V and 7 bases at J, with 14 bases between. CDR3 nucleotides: TGCGCCAGCAGCTTGGGTGGGACCGCCTGGAATGAGCAGTTCTTC. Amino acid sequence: CASSLGGTAWNEQFF.

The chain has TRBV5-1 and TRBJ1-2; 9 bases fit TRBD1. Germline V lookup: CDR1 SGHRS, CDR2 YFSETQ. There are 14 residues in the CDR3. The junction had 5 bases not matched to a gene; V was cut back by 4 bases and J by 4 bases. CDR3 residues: CASSPTTGGYGYTF. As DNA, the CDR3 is TGCGCCAGCAGCCCGACGACAGGGGGCTATGGCTACACCTTC.

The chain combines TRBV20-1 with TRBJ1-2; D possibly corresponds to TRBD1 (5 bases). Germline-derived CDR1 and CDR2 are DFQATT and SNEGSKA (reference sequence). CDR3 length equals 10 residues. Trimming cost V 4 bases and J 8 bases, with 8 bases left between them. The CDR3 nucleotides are TGCAGTGCTATGGGGGGAGGCTACACCTTC. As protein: CSAMGGGYTF.

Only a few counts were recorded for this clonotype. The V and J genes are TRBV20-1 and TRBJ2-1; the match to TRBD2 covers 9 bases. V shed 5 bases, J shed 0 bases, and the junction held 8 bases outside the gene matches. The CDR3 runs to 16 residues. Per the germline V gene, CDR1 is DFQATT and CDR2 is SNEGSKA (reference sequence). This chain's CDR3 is CSAPRISGSSYNEQFF. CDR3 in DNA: TGCAGTGCTCCGCGAATTAGCGGGAGCTCCTACAATGAGCAGTTCTTC.

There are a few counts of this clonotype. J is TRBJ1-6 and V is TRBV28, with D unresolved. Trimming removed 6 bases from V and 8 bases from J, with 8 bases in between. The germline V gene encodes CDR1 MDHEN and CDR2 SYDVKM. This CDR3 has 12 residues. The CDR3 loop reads CASRNAYSPLHF. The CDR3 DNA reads TGTGCCAGCAGGAATGCCTATTCACCCCTCCACTTT. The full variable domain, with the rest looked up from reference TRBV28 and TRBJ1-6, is DVKVTQSSRYLVKRTGEKVFLECVQDMDHENMFWYRQDPGLGLRLIYFSYDVKMKEKGDIPEGYSVSREKKERFSLILESASTNQTSMYLCASRNAYSPLHFGNGTRLTVT.

The CDR3 here is CASSRTSSENIQYF. CDR3 nucleotides: TGTGCCAGCAGCCGGACTAGCTCGGAAAACATTCAGTACTTC. The V call is TRBV6-1, the J call TRBJ2-4; TRBD2 matches 8 bases. This CDR3 region has 14 residues. The V gene end was trimmed by 6 bases and the J gene end by 5 bases; junction bases not matched to a gene: 6. Germline V lookup: CDR1 MNHNS, CDR2 SASEGT.